The 26 T cell receptor beta chains below all came from one sample that was sequenced in a study of T-cell reconstitution after alpha-beta-depleted transplantation in children. For TCRbeta, the library was prepared with unique molecular identifiers. In TCRdb, the PCR reads were re-called with MiXCR into one record per CDR3 protein. The data hold a few hundred thousand distinct CDR3 sequences, with roughly 23% observed a single time. Sequences were derived from PBMCs, sampled before TCRalphabeta/CD19-depleted stem cell transplant. The receptors were gathered from a girl under 10 years old with Fanconi anemia, due to receive a stem cell transplant.

This clonotype was counted a few times. V is TRBV10-2 and J is TRBJ2-1; D is ambiguous. The germline V gene encodes CDR1 WSHSY and CDR2 SAAADI. The ends were cut back, 4 bases at V and 5 bases at J, with 6 bases in the middle. The CDR3 extends over 12 amino acids. The CDR3 reads CASSGVNNEQFF. In nucleotides, the CDR3 is TGCGCCAGCAGTGGGGTTAACAATGAGCAGTTCTTC.

This clonotype was recorded many times. The gene calls are TRBV12-3 or TRBV12-4 and TRBJ2-7; possibly TRBD1 for D (6 bases). This CDR3 region has 14 residues. Trimming shortened V by 4 bases and J by 2 bases, and 12 bases separated the two germline ends. CDR3: CASSSQQGTYEQYF. For the CDR3, the DNA is TGTGCCAGCAGTTCCCAACAGGGTACCTACGAGCAGTACTTC.

This clonotype occurred many times. The chain combines TRBV29-1 with TRBJ1-2; D remains ambiguous. The CDR3 has 12 amino acids. V lost 3 bases and J lost 8, with 13 bases in between. Germline lookup yields CDR1 SQVTM and CDR2 ANQGSEA. This chain's CDR3 is CSVENAPNGYTF. The CDR3 nucleotides are TGCAGCGTTGAGAATGCCCCGAACGGCTACACCTTC.

There are many counts of this clonotype. The chain has TRBV12-3 or TRBV12-4 and TRBJ2-2, with D hard to call. The CDR3 sequence is 12 residues long. V lost 0 bases and J 8 bases, leaving 4 bases between the germline ends. CDR3 protein: CASSLAPGELFF. Written as DNA, the CDR3 is TGTGCCAGCAGTTTAGCCCCGGGGGAGCTGTTTTTT.

This clonotype has a handful of counts. V is TRBV12-3 or TRBV12-4 and J is TRBJ2-1, with 8 bases aligning to TRBD1. CDR3 length: 15 residues. With 5 bases clipped from V and 0 bases from J, the junction kept 3 bases outside the gene matches. CDR3 sequence: CASSQTGGSYNEQFF. The DNA for the CDR3 is TGTGCCAGCAGTCAAACAGGGGGCTCCTACAATGAGCAGTTCTTC.

This clonotype appeared many times. The chain has TRBV6-5 and TRBJ2-1; TRBD1 matches 8 bases. CDR3 length equals 16 residues. CDR1 is MNHEY, CDR2 SVGAGI, per germline. V was clipped by 2 bases and J by 5 bases; unmatched bases: 8. CDR3 sequence reads: CASSYRGTGLHNEQFF. The CDR3 DNA is TGTGCCAGCAGTTACCGCGGGACAGGTCTACACAATGAGCAGTTCTTC.

This clonotype occurred a few times. The genes are TRBV10-2 and TRBJ2-5; TRBD2 matches at 12 bases. The CDR3 consists of 19 residues. With 5 bases clipped from V and 5 bases from J, the junction kept 18 bases outside the gene matches. Germline V gene sequence: CDR1 WSHSY, CDR2 SAAADI. CDR3 residues: CASSYPIKLAGGPGETQYF. The CDR3 region has the DNA TGCGCCAGCAGTTACCCCATCAAGCTAGCGGGAGGGCCCGGGGAGACCCAGTACTTC.

This clonotype was recorded a few times. The V gene is TRBV20-1, the J gene TRBJ2-7; the D is unclear. This CDR3 is built from 10 residues. Germline CDR1 reads DFQATT; CDR2 reads SNEGSKA (reference sequence). V lost 4 bases to trimming and J lost 7 bases, with 8 bases between them. Here the CDR3 DNA reads TGCAGTGCTAAACTGGGAGAGCAGTACTTC. Its protein product is CSAKLGEQYF.

Many counts were recorded for this clonotype. The rearrangement joins TRBV10-3 to TRBJ2-3; the D gene is possibly TRBD2 (7 bases). This CDR3 is 15 amino acids long. Trimming pared 6 bases from V and 3 bases from J, leaving 16 bases between. The germline V gene encodes CDR1 ENHRY and CDR2 SYGVKD. The DNA for the CDR3 is TGTGCCATCAGCCGGGGGGCTTTGGCTACAGATACGCAGTATTTT. It specifies CAISRGALATDTQYF.

This clonotype was counted at least ten times. The chain has TRBV6-1 and TRBJ2-4; D is perhaps TRBD2 (5 bases). CDR1 is MNHNS, CDR2 SASEGT, per germline. The ends were cut back, 5 bases at V and 6 bases at J, with 17 bases in the middle. This CDR3 comprises 15 residues. CDR3 sequence (DNA): TGTGCCAGCAGTAAGCCGAGGGCGGGCGGAAACATTCAGTACTTC. Translating it yields CASSKPRAGGNIQYF.

At least ten counts were recorded for this clonotype. This sequence joins TRBV9 and TRBJ2-1; TRBD1 aligns across 8 bases. The CDR3 consists of 14 residues. CDR1 is SGDLS and CDR2 is YYNGEE in the germline V gene. After removal of 4 bases from V and 4 bases from J, the junction contained 4 bases not matched to a gene. CDR3 in amino acids: CASSTGTGYNEQFF. CDR3 sequence (DNA): TGTGCCAGCAGCACTGGGACAGGTTACAATGAGCAGTTCTTC.

This clonotype showed up many times. DNA for the CDR3: TGCAGTGCTAGAGATGAGAGAGGTAGCGGGGGGGCCTTGATAGATACGCAGTATTTT. Residues: CSARDERGSGGALIDTQYF. V gene TRBV20-1 combines with J gene TRBJ2-3; TRBD2 aligns across 11 bases. The junction had 16 bases not matched to a gene; V was cut back by 0 bases and J by 5 bases. CDR3 size: 19 residues. Germline V gene lookup returns CDR1 DFQATT and CDR2 SNEGSKA (reference sequence).

This chain joins TRBV25-1 and TRBJ2-7; a possible D gene is TRBD1 (6 bases). Germline CDR1 MGHDK, CDR2 SYGVNS. Trimming left V 7 bases short and J 2 bases short, with 18 bases between. CDR3 length equals 15 residues. CDR3 loop: CASTKTGPLTYEQYF. The CDR3 DNA reads as TGTGCCAGCACAAAGACAGGCCCACTTACCTACGAGCAGTACTTC.

This sequence joins TRBV20-1 and TRBJ2-7; D is uncertain. Germline-derived CDR1 and CDR2 are DFQATT and SNEGSKA (reference sequence). There are 11 residues in the CDR3. Trimming stripped 5 bases from V and 5 bases from J, with 10 bases between. The CDR3: CSALFRNEQYF. In DNA form, the CDR3 reads TGCAGTGCTCTCTTTAGGAACGAGCAGTACTTC.

The chain links TRBV7-9 to TRBJ2-7; D is unclear. The V and J ends lost 2 bases and 2 bases respectively, with 10 bases between them. In germline, CDR1 is SEHNR, CDR2 FQNEAQ (reference sequence). This CDR3 is built from 14 residues. The CDR3 nucleotides read TGTGCCAGCAGCTTAAGTTCAGTTGCCTACGAGCAGTACTTC. Translation: CASSLSSVAYEQYF.

The chain is built from TRBV28 and TRBJ2-7, with TRBD2 matching 8 bases. The CDR3 contains 18 residues. Germline CDR1 is MDHEN and CDR2 is SYDVKM. The V and J ends lost 7 bases and 3 bases, in that order; junction bases with no gene match: 20. In nucleotides, the CDR3 is TGTGCCAGCATCCTTTTGCCAATTCAGACTAGCGCGTGCTACGAGCAGTACTTC. Its protein product is CASILLPIQTSACYEQYF.

The V and J genes are TRBV29-1 and TRBJ2-7; no firm D call. Germline assignment: CDR1 SQVTM and CDR2 ANQGSEA. V shed 4 bases and J shed 2 bases, with 15 bases lying between them. This CDR3 contains 14 residues. This chain's CDR3 is CSVVYLDHTYEQYF. The CDR3 DNA sequence: TGCAGCGTTGTCTATCTAGACCACACCTACGAGCAGTACTTC.

The V call is TRBV29-1, the J call TRBJ2-7; tentatively, D is TRBD2 (5 bases). CDR3 length: 12 amino acids. The ends were cut back, 4 bases at V and 4 bases at J, with 11 bases in the middle. In germline, CDR1 is SQVTM, CDR2 ANQGSEA. The CDR3 reads CSVGFGIYEQYF. CDR3 sequence (DNA): TGCAGCGTTGGTTTCGGGATATACGAGCAGTACTTC.

The chain combines TRBV18 with TRBJ2-7; D possibly corresponds to TRBD2 (6 bases). The CDR3 contains 13 residues. V was clipped by 5 bases and J by 3 bases, with 11 bases between them. Germline V CDR1 and CDR2: KGHSH, LQKENI. CDR3 sequence: CASSGDSHYEQYF. The DNA of the CDR3 is TGTGCCAGCTCAGGGGACTCCCACTACGAGCAGTACTTC.

The V call is TRBV20-1, the J call TRBJ2-5; D is possibly TRBD1 (6 bases). This CDR3 comprises 14 residues. Trimming took off 5 bases at V and 5 bases at J, with 18 bases between the two ends. Per the germline V gene, CDR1 is DFQATT and CDR2 is SNEGSKA (reference sequence). This chain's CDR3 is CSAPGTSHGETQYF. DNA for the CDR3: TGCAGTGCTCCCGGGACATCGCATGGGGAGACCCAGTACTTC.

The V and J genes are TRBV6-2 or TRBV6-3 and TRBJ1-5; perhaps TRBD1 as D (5 bases). Trimming left V 4 bases short and J 5 bases short, with 12 bases between. Germline CDR1 is MNHEY and CDR2 is SVGEGT. The CDR3 sequence is 14 residues long. The CDR3 reads CASSSSWGDQPQHF. The CDR3 coding sequence is TGTGCCAGCAGTTCCAGCTGGGGGGATCAGCCCCAGCATTTT.

This clonotype was detected only a few times. The chain carries TRBV13 and TRBJ1-6, with D possibly being TRBD1 (5 bases). The V end lost 5 bases, the J end lost 5 bases, and 16 bases lay between the germline ends. The CDR3 is 16 amino acids. The germline CDR1 and CDR2 sequences are PRHDT and FYEKMQ (reference sequence). CDR3 protein: CASSNSIAGDNSPLHF. CDR3 nucleotides: TGTGCCAGCAGCAATTCGATTGCGGGGGATAATTCACCCCTCCACTTT.

This clonotype showed up many times. The gene calls are TRBV24-1 and TRBJ2-1; possible D gene TRBD2, 6 bases. CDR3 length: 15 amino acids. V was trimmed by 4 bases and J by 4 bases, leaving 13 bases between them. Germline V gene data show CDR1 as KGHDR and CDR2 as SFDVKD. The CDR3 coding sequence is TGTGCCACCAGTGACCCCGGACTACGATACAATGAGCAGTTCTTC. Translated: CATSDPGLRYNEQFF.

This clonotype was picked up a small number of times. The chain combines TRBV20-1 with TRBJ2-1; D may be TRBD1 (5 bases). Germline CDR1 reads DFQATT; CDR2 reads SNEGSKA (reference sequence). Trimming pared 2 bases from V and 2 bases from J, leaving 7 bases between. The CDR3 covers 13 residues. CDR3 nucleotides: TGCAGTGCTAGACAGGGAACCTACAATGAGCAGTTCTTC. Translated: CSARQGTYNEQFF.

The rearrangement joins TRBV20-1 to TRBJ2-2; perhaps TRBD1 as D (5 bases). Germline lookup yields CDR1 DFQATT and CDR2 SNEGSKA (reference sequence). The CDR3 has 13 residues. Trimming took off 3 bases at V and 2 bases at J, with 7 bases between the two ends. The CDR3 bases are TGCAGTGCTAGTAGGGGAAACACCGGGGAGCTGTTTTTT. This gives the protein CSASRGNTGELFF.

This clonotype was found many times. V gene TRBV15 combines with J gene TRBJ2-5; 8 nucleotides agree with TRBD1. V lost 3 bases and J lost 5; bases outside the gene matches: 8. The CDR3 is made up of 15 amino acids. Germline loops: CDR1 LNHNV, CDR2 YYDKDF (reference sequence). The CDR3 spells CATSSGRGLGETQYF. CDR3 coding DNA: TGTGCCACCAGCAGTGGCAGGGGGCTAGGGGAGACCCAGTACTTC.